These 18 T cell receptor beta chains came from one sample sequenced in a study of shared clonotypes between healthy human individuals. Sequencing was performed with immunoSEQ multiplex PCR; in TCRdb, only in-frame clones are kept and a portion is missing. The sample contains some 1,900,000 clones, approximately 94% of which appear only once. The naive CD8 population came from CD45RO-negative cells selected for CCR7, without terminally differentiated effector memory CD45RA+ cells. Sequenced: naive CD8+ T cells sorted from blood. All receptors come from a man between 18 and 35 years old in good health.

The rearrangement links TRBV5-1 to TRBJ2-2, with TRBD2 matching over 7 bases. The CDR3 is 17 residues long. V lost 0 bases to trimming and J lost 5 bases; unmatched junction nucleotides: 10. Germline V lookup: CDR1 SGHRS, CDR2 YFSETQ. The DNA for the CDR3 is TGCGCCAGCAGCTTGGTCCCCCTAGTAGCGGGTACCGGGGAGCTGTTTTTT. This encodes CASSLVPLVAGTGELFF.

The V and J genes are TRBV9 and TRBJ2-7; TRBD1 matches at 7 bases. CDR1 is SGDLS, CDR2 YYNGEE, per germline. Trimming at V came to 2 bases and at J to 3 bases, leaving 5 bases not matched to a gene. CDR3 length: 14 amino acids. The CDR3: CASSVGTENYEQYF. The DNA for the CDR3 is TGTGCCAGCAGCGTCGGGACAGAGAACTACGAGCAGTACTTC.

V gene TRBV6-6 combines with J gene TRBJ1-1; 8 bases are a match to TRBD1. Germline V gene data show CDR1 as MNHNY and CDR2 as SVGAGI (reference sequence). This CDR3 spans 14 amino acids. J lost 6 bases, V lost 2 bases, and 5 bases had no gene match. CDR3 sequence: CASSYTGGFAEAFF. CDR3 DNA sequence: TGTGCCAGCAGTTACACAGGGGGGTTCGCTGAAGCTTTCTTT.

The chain links TRBV9 to TRBJ1-1; no definite D call. Trimming stripped 0 bases from V and 3 bases from J, with 6 bases between. The CDR3 is 13 residues long. Germline V gene sequence: CDR1 SGDLS, CDR2 YYNGEE. Here the CDR3 DNA reads TGTGCCAGCAGCGTAGGGACCTACACTGAAGCTTTCTTT. It codes for CASSVGTYTEAFF.

Here the CDR3 DNA reads TGTGCCACCAGCAGAGATACAACGACAGGGCCCAACGGGGAGCTGTTTTTT. Amino acids: CATSRDTTTGPNGELFF. The chain links TRBV15 to TRBJ2-2; the match to TRBD1 covers 7 bases. Losses at the gene ends were 0 bases for V and 7 bases for J; bases not matched to a gene: 11. The CDR3 runs to 17 residues. CDR1 is LNHNV, CDR2 YYDKDF, per germline (reference sequence).

The rearrangement uses TRBV6-1 and TRBJ1-1, with 7 bases lining up with TRBD1. Losses at the gene ends were 4 bases for V and 6 bases for J; bases not matched to a gene: 8. Germline loops: CDR1 MNHNS, CDR2 SASEGT. This CDR3 spans 14 amino acids. The CDR3 DNA follows: TGTGCCAGCAGTGTCGACAGGGCACGTCCTGAAGCTTTCTTT. This encodes CASSVDRARPEAFF.

This rearrangement joins TRBV4-1 to TRBJ2-3; D remains ambiguous. This CDR3 has 13 residues. The ends were cut back, 3 bases at V and 5 bases at J, with 9 bases in the middle. CDR1 and CDR2 (germline): MGHRA, YSYEKL. The chain's CDR3 is CASSQWFGDTQYF. In DNA, the CDR3 is TGCGCCAGCAGCCAGTGGTTCGGAGATACGCAGTATTTT.

The rearrangement uses TRBV6-6 and TRBJ2-7, with 7 bases matching TRBD1. Germline V gives CDR1 MNHNY, CDR2 SVGAGI (reference sequence). J was trimmed by 4 bases and V by 6 bases; bases with no gene match: 6. This CDR3 contains 13 residues. CDR3 sequence reads: CASSPTGEYEQYF. The CDR3 DNA reads as TGTGCCAGCAGCCCTACAGGGGAGTACGAGCAGTACTTC.

The chain combines TRBV5-1 with TRBJ2-3; the D gene is possibly TRBD1 (6 bases). Between the trimmed V and J ends, which lost 6 bases and 1 base, there was a span of 9 bases. CDR3 length: 13 amino acids. Germline V CDR1 and CDR2: SGHRS, YFSETQ. CDR3 nucleotide sequence: TGCGCCAGCACCGAGGGGGGCACAGATACGCAGTATTTT. Translating it yields CASTEGGTDTQYF.

The rearrangement joins TRBV6-5 to TRBJ2-7; 9 bases agree with TRBD2. The V gene's germline CDR1 is MNHEY and CDR2 SVGAGI. This CDR3 region has 15 residues. J lost 2 bases, V lost 5 bases, and 7 bases had no gene match. The CDR3 DNA sequence: TGTGCCAGCAGTCCAACCCTAGCGGGGCCCTACGAGCAGTACTTC. This gives the protein CASSPTLAGPYEQYF.

The J gene is TRBJ2-5, the V gene TRBV2; TRBD1 might be the D (6 bases). Trimming pared 7 bases from V and 5 bases from J, leaving 11 bases between. Germline CDR1 and CDR2: SNHLY and FYNNEI. This CDR3 contains 12 residues. CDR3 nucleotide sequence: TGTGCCAGCAAGGGGGTAATGGAGACCCAGTACTTC. This translates into CASKGVMETQYF.

The V and J genes are TRBV5-6 and TRBJ2-7; no reliable D call. The CDR3 sequence is 14 residues long. The germline CDR1 and CDR2 sequences are SGHDT and YYEEEE. Trimming took 0 bases from V and 4 from J, leaving 11 bases between them. The CDR3 reads CASSLAGAMYEQYF. In DNA form, the CDR3 reads TGTGCCAGCAGCTTGGCAGGAGCAATGTACGAGCAGTACTTC.

This clone was found a few times. The chain carries TRBV19 and TRBJ1-1, with 8 positions matching TRBD1. This CDR3 is 13 amino acids long. V was clipped by 5 bases and J by 6 bases; unmatched bases: 5. The germline V gene has CDR1 LNHDA and CDR2 SQIVND (reference sequence). The CDR3 DNA reads TGTGCCAGTAGTGTCGGGACAGGATCTGAAGCTTTCTTT. Translating gives CASSVGTGSEAFF.

The rearrangement uses TRBV6-1 and TRBJ2-7; D gene ambiguous. This CDR3 has 16 residues. Germline CDR1 MNHNS, CDR2 SASEGT. V gave up 4 bases and J gave up 0 bases, with 16 bases separating them. CDR3 sequence: CASSAVTLGSSYEQYF. DNA of the CDR3: TGTGCCAGCAGTGCGGTCACCCTAGGATCCTCCTACGAGCAGTACTTC.

This CDR3 is CASSQSLPESNQPQHF. CDR3 coding DNA: TGCGCCAGCAGCCAATCACTTCCGGAAAGCAATCAGCCCCAGCATTTT. This chain links TRBV4-1 with TRBJ1-5; D is unclear. CDR1 and CDR2 (germline): MGHRA, YSYEKL. CDR3 size: 16 residues. Trimming pared 2 bases from V and 1 base from J, leaving 12 bases between.

The chain employs TRBV2 and TRBJ2-5; D unresolved. Germline loops: CDR1 SNHLY, CDR2 FYNNEI. The CDR3 extends over 13 amino acids. V gave up 2 bases and J gave up 1 base, with 5 bases separating them. Here the CDR3 DNA reads TGTGCCAGCAGTGAATACGTCCAAGAGACCCAGTACTTC. It specifies CASSEYVQETQYF. The complete variable domain, with remaining parts taken from reference TRBV2 and TRBJ2-5, reads EPEVTQTPSHQVTQMGQEVILRCVPISNHLYFYWYRQILGQKVEFLVSFYNNEISEKSEIFDDQFSVERPDGSNFTLKIRSTKLEDSAMYFCASSEYVQETQYFGPGTRLLVL.

The V call is TRBV13, the J call TRBJ2-3; D call uncertain. Germline assignment: CDR1 PRHDT and CDR2 FYEKMQ (reference sequence). CDR3 length: 16 amino acids. Trimming took 0 bases from V and 6 from J, leaving 16 bases between them. The CDR3 loop is CASSLGRFSLEDTQYF. CDR3 bases: TGTGCCAGCAGCTTAGGCCGGTTTTCGTTGGAGGATACGCAGTATTTT.

Of note for this clone: The junction shows a germline mismatch at one end, possibly a read error. This sequence joins TRBV25-1 and TRBJ2-5, with D uncertain. The CDR3 is made up of 16 amino acids. The germline gives CDR1 MGHDK, CDR2 SYGVNS. This chain's CDR3 is CASSEFKTDGQETQYF. CDR3 in DNA: TGTGCCAGCAGTGAATTTAAAACCGACGGGCAAGAAACCCAGTACTTC.